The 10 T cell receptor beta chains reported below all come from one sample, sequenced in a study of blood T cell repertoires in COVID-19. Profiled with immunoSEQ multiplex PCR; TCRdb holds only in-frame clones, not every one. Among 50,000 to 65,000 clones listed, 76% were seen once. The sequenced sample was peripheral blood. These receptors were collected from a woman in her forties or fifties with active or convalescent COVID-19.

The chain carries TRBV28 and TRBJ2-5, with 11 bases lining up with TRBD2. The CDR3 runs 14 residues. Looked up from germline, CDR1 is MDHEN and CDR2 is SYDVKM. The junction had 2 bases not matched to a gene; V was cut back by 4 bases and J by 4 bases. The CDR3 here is CASSSGLAGETQYF. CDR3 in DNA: TGTGCCAGCAGTTCCGGACTAGCGGGAGAGACCCAGTACTTC. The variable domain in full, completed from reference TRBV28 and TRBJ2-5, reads DVKVTQSSRYLVKRTGEKVFLECVQDMDHENMFWYRQDPGLGLRLIYFSYDVKMKEKGDIPEGYSVSREKKERFSLILESASTNQTSMYLCASSSGLAGETQYFGPGTRLLVL.

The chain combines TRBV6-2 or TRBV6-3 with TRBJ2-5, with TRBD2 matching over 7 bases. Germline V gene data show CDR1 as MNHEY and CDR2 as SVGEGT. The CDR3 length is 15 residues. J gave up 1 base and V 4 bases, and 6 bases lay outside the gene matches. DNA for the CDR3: TGTGCCAGCAGTTTACCTGCGGGAGTCCAAGAGACCCAGTACTTC. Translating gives CASSLPAGVQETQYF.

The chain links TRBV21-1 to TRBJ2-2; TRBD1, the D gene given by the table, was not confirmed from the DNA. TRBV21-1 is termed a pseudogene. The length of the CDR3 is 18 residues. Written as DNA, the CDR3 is TGTGCCAGCACCCGAATCGGACAGGGCCCCTCGAACACCGGGGAGCTGTTTTTT. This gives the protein CASTRIGQGPSNTGELFF.

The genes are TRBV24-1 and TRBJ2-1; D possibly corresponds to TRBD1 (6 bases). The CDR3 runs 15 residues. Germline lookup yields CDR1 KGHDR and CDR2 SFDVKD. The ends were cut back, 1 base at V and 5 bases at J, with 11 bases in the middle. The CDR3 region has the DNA TGTGCCACCAGTGATTTCGGCAGGGGCCACAATGAGCAGTTCTTC. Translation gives CATSDFGRGHNEQFF.

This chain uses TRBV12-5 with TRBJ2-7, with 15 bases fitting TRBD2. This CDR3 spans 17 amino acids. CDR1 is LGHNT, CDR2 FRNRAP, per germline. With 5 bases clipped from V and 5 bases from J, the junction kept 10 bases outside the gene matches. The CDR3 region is CASGPRGLAGGTHEQYF. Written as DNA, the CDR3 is TGTGCTAGTGGTCCGCGGGGACTAGCGGGAGGAACCCACGAGCAGTACTTC.

In DNA form, the CDR3 reads TGTGCCAGCAGTCGCCAGGGGGTTGGAAACACCATATATTTT. Encoded protein: CASSRQGVGNTIYF. This chain joins TRBV6-5 and TRBJ1-3; 7 bases fit TRBD1. This CDR3 is built from 14 residues. Germline CDR1 MNHEY, CDR2 SVGAGI. V gave up 5 bases and J gave up 3 bases; unmatched junction bases: 4.

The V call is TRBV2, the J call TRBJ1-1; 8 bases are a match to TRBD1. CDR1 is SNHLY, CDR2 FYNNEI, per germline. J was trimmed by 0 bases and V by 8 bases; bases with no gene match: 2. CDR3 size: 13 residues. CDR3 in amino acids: CASGDRMNTEAFF. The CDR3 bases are TGTGCCAGCGGGGACAGGATGAACACTGAAGCTTTCTTT. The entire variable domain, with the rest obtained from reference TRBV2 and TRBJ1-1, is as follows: EPEVTQTPSHQVTQMGQEVILRCVPISNHLYFYWYRQILGQKVEFLVSFYNNEISEKSEIFDDQFSVERPDGSNFTLKIRSTKLEDSAMYFCASGDRMNTEAFFGQGTRLTVV.

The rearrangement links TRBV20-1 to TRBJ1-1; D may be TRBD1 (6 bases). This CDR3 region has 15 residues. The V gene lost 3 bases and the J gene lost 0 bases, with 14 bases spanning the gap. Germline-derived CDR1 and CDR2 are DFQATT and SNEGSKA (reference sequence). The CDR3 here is CSASTGHELNTEAFF. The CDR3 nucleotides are TGCAGTGCTAGTACAGGGCACGAGTTGAACACTGAAGCTTTCTTT.

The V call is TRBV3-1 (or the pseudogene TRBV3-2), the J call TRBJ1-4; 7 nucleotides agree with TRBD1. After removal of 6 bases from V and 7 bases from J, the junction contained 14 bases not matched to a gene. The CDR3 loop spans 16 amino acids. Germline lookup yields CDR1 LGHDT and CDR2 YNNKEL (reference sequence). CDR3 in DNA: TGTGCCAGCAGGACGACTTATAACAGGGGAAGTGAAAAACTGTTTTTT. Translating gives CASRTTYNRGSEKLFF.

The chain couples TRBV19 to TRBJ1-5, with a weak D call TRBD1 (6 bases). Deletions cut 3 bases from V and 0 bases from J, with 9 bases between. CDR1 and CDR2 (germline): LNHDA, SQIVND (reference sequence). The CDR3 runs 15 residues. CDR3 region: CASSMGHHSNQPQHF. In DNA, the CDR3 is TGTGCCAGTAGTATGGGACACCATAGCAATCAGCCCCAGCATTTT.